Below, 29 T cell receptor beta chains from the same sample are listed, as sequenced in a study of shared clonotypes between healthy human individuals. Libraries were prepared by immunoSEQ multiplex PCR; TCRdb keeps only in-frame clonotypes and omits some of them. The sample includes roughly 2 million clones, approximately 95% of them seen just once. Material: naive CD4+ T cells sorted from blood. The subset denotes: CD45RA+ positively selected. Receptors originate from a man aged 18 to 29 in good health.

In its sample, this clone was seen once. This chain uses TRBV6-1 with TRBJ2-3; tentative D call: TRBD2 (6 bases). The CDR3 has 15 amino acids. With 4 bases removed from V and 0 bases from J, the gap between germline ends came to 11 bases. Germline CDR1 and CDR2: MNHNS and SASEGT. Here the CDR3 DNA reads TGTGCCAGCAGTGCGGAGAGCGGGAGCACAGATACGCAGTATTTT. It is translated as CASSAESGSTDTQYF.

V and J are TRBV7-2 and TRBJ2-7, with 12 bases aligning to TRBD2. V dropped 4 bases and J dropped 3; count of bases not matched to a gene: 4. Germline CDR1 is SGHTA and CDR2 is FQGNSA. The CDR3 is 15 residues long. This chain's CDR3 is CASSSSGGDYYEQYF. CDR3 nucleotides: TGTGCCAGCAGCTCTAGCGGGGGGGATTACTACGAGCAGTACTTC.

This clone was seen just once. One junction end does not reproduce the germline sequence, and a read error may be involved. This chain links TRBV28 with TRBJ2-6; D is undetermined. This CDR3 has 13 residues. CDR1 MDHEN and CDR2 SYDVKM come from the germline V gene. The CDR3 DNA reads as TGTGTCAGCAGGCTATCTGGGGCCAACGTCCTGACTTTC. Amino acids: CVSRLSGANVLTF.

The chain links TRBV7-3 to TRBJ2-1, with D possibly matching TRBD2 (5 bases). The CDR3 contains 15 residues. CDR1 is SGHTA, CDR2 FQGTGA, per germline. Trimming left V 2 bases short and J 7 bases short, with 15 bases between. The CDR3 here is CASSLLGDPGNEQFF. The CDR3 DNA reads as TGTGCCAGCAGCTTATTGGGTGATCCGGGGAATGAGCAGTTCTTC.

The rearrangement joins TRBV18 to TRBJ1-3, with D hard to call. The CDR3 consists of 17 residues. CDR1 is KGHSH, CDR2 LQKENI, per germline. The V end lost 3 bases, the J end lost 0 bases, and 15 bases lay between the germline ends. CDR3: CASSPVGRSGSGNTIYF. As DNA, the CDR3 is TGTGCCAGCTCACCGGTGGGCAGGTCCGGCTCTGGAAACACCATATATTTT.

The chain couples TRBV13 to TRBJ1-5; D might be TRBD1 (6 bases). The germline V gene encodes CDR1 PRHDT and CDR2 FYEKMQ (reference sequence). Between the trimmed V and J ends, which lost 2 bases and 4 bases, there was a span of 15 bases. This CDR3 spans 16 amino acids. CDR3 DNA sequence: TGTGCCAGCAGCTTAAGGTTGCAAGGACAGAATCAGCCCCAGCATTTT. It specifies CASSLRLQGQNQPQHF.

In this sample, this clone turned up once. V gene TRBV2 combines with J gene TRBJ1-4; 9 bases are a match to TRBD1. The CDR3 covers 15 residues. Looked up from germline, CDR1 is SNHLY and CDR2 is FYNNEI. With 3 bases clipped from V and 8 bases from J, the junction kept 7 bases outside the gene matches. In nucleotides, the CDR3 is TGTGCCAGCAGTGAGACTGGGACAGGGCCCGAAAAACTGTTTTTT. The encoded protein is CASSETGTGPEKLFF.

J is TRBJ1-2 and V is TRBV6-6; D not resolved. CDR3 length: 11 amino acids. Germline CDR1 is MNHNY and CDR2 is SVGAGI (reference sequence). The V and J ends lost 5 bases and 7 bases respectively, with 8 bases between them. The CDR3, as DNA: TGTGCCAGCAGTCCCCAGGTTGGCTACACCTTC. Translation gives CASSPQVGYTF.

The chain uses TRBV11-2 and TRBJ1-4, with 10 bases that match TRBD1. V lost 5 bases to trimming and J lost 5 bases; unmatched junction nucleotides: 5. This CDR3 is built from 15 residues. Germline assignment: CDR1 SGHAT and CDR2 FQNNGV. DNA for the CDR3: TGTGCCAGCAGCCCCAGGACAGGGGGAAATGAAAAACTGTTTTTT. Translating it yields CASSPRTGGNEKLFF.

Comment on this clone: The sample holds other DNA sequences that translate to the same CDR3. The chain links TRBV6-6 to TRBJ2-5, with 10 bases identical to TRBD1. V was pared by 6 bases and J by 4 bases, with 5 bases of the junction left unmatched. From germline, CDR1 is MNHNY and CDR2 SVGAGI (reference sequence). CDR3 length: 14 amino acids. CDR3 sequence: CASSRDRGGETQYF. The CDR3 DNA reads TGTGCCAGCAGCCGGGACAGGGGAGGAGAGACCCAGTACTTC.

J is TRBJ1-5 and V is TRBV6-1; 12 bases line up with TRBD1. Germline values: CDR1 MNHNS, CDR2 SASEGT. CDR3 length equals 13 residues. The V gene end was trimmed by 10 bases and the J gene end by 4 bases; junction bases not matched to a gene: 2. The CDR3 region is CATGQGANQPQHF. The CDR3 DNA reads as TGTGCCACGGGACAGGGGGCAAATCAGCCCCAGCATTTT.

The chain combines TRBV5-4 with TRBJ2-7; no reliable D call. The CDR3 consists of 13 residues. Looked up from germline, CDR1 is SGHNT and CDR2 is YYREEE (reference sequence). V was cut by 3 bases and J by 3 bases, with 10 bases left in between. For the CDR3, the DNA is TGTGCCAGCAGCTCCCCGCAGGTCTACGAGCAGTACTTC. Protein: CASSSPQVYEQYF.

The chain recombines TRBV28 with TRBJ2-4, with TRBD1 identical over 9 bases. The CDR3 runs 13 residues. The V segment lost 5 bases and the J segment 15 bases; nucleotides outside the gene matches: 11. Germline CDR1 reads MDHEN; CDR2 reads SYDVKM. CDR3 DNA sequence: TGTGCCAGCAGTCCCGCCCCTTCGACAGGGGGGTACTTC. It codes for CASSPAPSTGGYF.

The genes are TRBV6-1 and TRBJ1-3, with D perhaps matching TRBD1 (6 bases). V was trimmed by 6 bases and J by 4 bases, leaving 16 bases between them. This CDR3 region has 15 residues. Germline V CDR1 and CDR2: MNHNS, SASEGT. The CDR3 loop reads CASREGTGNGNTIYF. The CDR3 bases are TGTGCCAGCAGAGAGGGAACAGGGAACGGAAACACCATATATTTT.

The gene calls are TRBV10-2 and TRBJ1-2, with D perhaps matching TRBD1 (5 bases). Deletions cut 0 bases from V and 4 bases from J, with 9 bases between. The CDR3 has 14 amino acids. Germline V gene lookup returns CDR1 WSHSY and CDR2 SAAADI. The CDR3 sequence: CASSESRGPYGYTF. In DNA form, the CDR3 reads TGCGCCAGCAGTGAGTCTAGGGGACCCTATGGCTACACCTTC.

The genes are TRBV5-1 and TRBJ2-5, with D possibly TRBD2 on 5 matching bases. Germline V gene sequence: CDR1 SGHRS, CDR2 YFSETQ. The CDR3 spans 13 residues. V lost 4 bases and J lost 2, with 9 bases in between. Written as DNA, the CDR3 is TGCGCCAGCAGCGGTGGCGGGCAAGAGACCCAGTACTTC. Amino acids: CASSGGGQETQYF.

V is TRBV7-2 and J is TRBJ1-4; the D is unclear. Trimming left V 4 bases short and J 7 bases short, with 13 bases between. The CDR3 is 14 amino acids. From germline, CDR1 is SGHTA and CDR2 FQGNSA. CDR3: CASSSGRVGEKLFF. The CDR3 coding sequence is TGTGCCAGCAGCTCGGGCCGGGTTGGTGAAAAACTGTTTTTT.

This CDR3 reads CASSSGRSYEQYF. Here the CDR3 DNA reads TGTGCCAGCAGTTCAGGGCGCTCCTACGAGCAGTACTTC. The rearrangement joins TRBV6-5 to TRBJ2-7; maybe TRBD1 (5 bases). Looked up from germline, CDR1 is MNHEY and CDR2 is SVGAGI. The CDR3 is 13 residues long. V lost 4 bases to trimming and J lost 0 bases, with 7 bases between them.

Here the CDR3 reads CASSKRALTGELFF. In nucleotides, the CDR3 is TGTGCCAGCAGTAAGAGGGCCTTGACCGGGGAGCTGTTTTTT. The J gene is TRBJ2-2, the V gene TRBV28, with D perhaps matching TRBD2 (5 bases). Trimming shortened V by 5 bases and J by 5 bases, and 12 bases separated the two germline ends. The CDR3 is made up of 14 amino acids. CDR1 is MDHEN and CDR2 is SYDVKM in the germline V gene.

This chain links TRBV29-1 with TRBJ1-4; D remains ambiguous. The V end was cut by 7 bases, the J end by 5 bases, with 14 bases between. The CDR3 spans 13 residues. Per germline, CDR1 SQVTM and CDR2 ANQGSEA. In DNA form, the CDR3 reads TGCAGCGGCAAAAGCTCTCCCAATGAAAAACTGTTTTTT. Amino acids: CSGKSSPNEKLFF.

About this clone: The same CDR3 can be traced to other DNA sequences in this sample. V and J are TRBV6-5 and TRBJ2-1, with TRBD2 as a possible D gene (5 bases). This CDR3 has 11 amino acids. The ends were cut back, 7 bases at V and 7 bases at J, with 8 bases in the middle. From germline, CDR1 is MNHEY and CDR2 SVGAGI. DNA for the CDR3: TGTGCCAGCACCCGAGGGAATGAGCAGTTCTTC. The encoded protein is CASTRGNEQFF.

The V call is TRBV9, the J call TRBJ2-1; D unclear. V lost 0 bases and J lost 0, with 10 bases in between. This CDR3 region has 16 residues. Germline CDR1 and CDR2: SGDLS and YYNGEE. The CDR3 spells CASSVDPEGSYNEQFF. In nucleotides, the CDR3 is TGTGCCAGCAGCGTAGATCCCGAAGGCTCCTACAATGAGCAGTTCTTC. Complete variable domain (other parts from reference TRBV9 and TRBJ2-1): DSGVTQTPKHLITATGQRVTLRCSPRSGDLSVYWYQQSLDQGLQFLIQYYNGEERAKGNILERFSAQQFPDLHSELNLSSLELGDSALYFCASSVDPEGSYNEQFFGPGTRLTVL.

The chain is built from TRBV11-2 and TRBJ2-4, with 14 nucleotides matching TRBD2. Germline CDR1 and CDR2: SGHAT and FQNNGV. The junction had 3 bases not matched to a gene; V was cut back by 1 base and J by 1 base. CDR3 size: 18 residues. Here the CDR3 DNA reads TGTGCCAGCAGCTTAGGACTAGCGGGAGGGCCCGCCAAAAACATTCAGTACTTC. It codes for CASSLGLAGGPAKNIQYF.

To note about this clone: Other DNA sequences from this sample encode an identical CDR3 as well. This CDR3 is CASSDRGQGNSPLHF. The CDR3 coding sequence is TGTGCCAGCAGTGACCGCGGACAGGGTAATTCACCCCTCCACTTT. The chain uses TRBV2 and TRBJ1-6; 8 positions agree with TRBD1. V lost 3 bases and J lost 6; bases outside the gene matches: 4. CDR3 length: 15 amino acids. Germline V gene sequence: CDR1 SNHLY, CDR2 FYNNEI.

V is TRBV4-3 and J is TRBJ2-7; D is possibly TRBD2 (7 bases). CDR3 length: 16 amino acids. The V gene's germline CDR1 is LGHNA and CDR2 YSLEER. V gave up 7 bases and J gave up 0 bases, with 19 bases separating them. CDR3 nucleotides: TGCGCCAGCAAGGGGGGGGGCGCCCTCCACTCCTACGAGCAGTACTTC. It specifies CASKGGGALHSYEQYF.

The rearrangement links TRBV28 to TRBJ2-5; weak D call: TRBD1 (5 bases). The CDR3 totals 14 residues. The germline CDR1 and CDR2 sequences are MDHEN and SYDVKM. Trimming took off 0 bases at V and 0 bases at J, with 5 bases between the two ends. The DNA of the CDR3 is TGTGCCAGCAGTTTATGGGACAACCAAGAGACCCAGTACTTC. Translation: CASSLWDNQETQYF. Based on the CDR3 plus reference TRBV28 and TRBJ2-5, the full variable domain is DVKVTQSSRYLVKRTGEKVFLECVQDMDHENMFWYRQDPGLGLRLIYFSYDVKMKEKGDIPEGYSVSREKKERFSLILESASTNQTSMYLCASSLWDNQETQYFGPGTRLLVL.

On this clone: Other DNA sequences in this sample translate to the same CDR3. This rearrangement joins TRBV30 to TRBJ1-3; D call uncertain. The CDR3 is 13 residues long. V was shortened by 2 bases and J by 0 bases, with 5 bases between the two germline ends. Germline CDR1 GTSNPN, CDR2 SVGIG (reference sequence). The CDR3 protein is CAWSPSSGNTIYF. CDR3 DNA: TGTGCCTGGAGTCCTAGCTCTGGAAACACCATATATTTT.

The V call is TRBV29-1, the J call TRBJ2-7; the D gene is possibly TRBD1 (5 bases). Germline V gene data show CDR1 as SQVTM and CDR2 as ANQGSEA. V dropped 4 bases and J dropped 5 bases, with 18 bases sitting between them. The CDR3 consists of 14 residues. CDR3 sequence: CSVVGAGQVHEQYF. CDR3 DNA sequence: TGCAGCGTTGTTGGCGCAGGGCAGGTCCACGAGCAGTACTTC.

The chain has TRBV5-1 and TRBJ1-1; TRBD1 might be the D (6 bases). Trimming shortened V by 3 bases and J by 1 base, and 16 bases separated the two germline ends. The germline gives CDR1 SGHRS, CDR2 YFSETQ. This CDR3 spans 16 amino acids. The CDR3 region is CASSWETGKGNTEAFF. CDR3 coding DNA: TGCGCCAGCAGCTGGGAAACAGGGAAGGGGAACACTGAAGCTTTCTTT.